This is a list of T cell receptor beta chains from one sample in a study of T-cell memory formation after mild COVID-19. TCRdb redid the calling of the 5' RACE reads with MiXCR, one entry per CDR3 protein. The sample records 580,000 or so distinct CDR3 sequences, roughly 17% being singletons. Sequencing was carried out using PBMCs or a T cell subset sorted from them (not recorded which). The receptor source for this set is an adult woman who had mild COVID-19 (a few samples of this study predate the infection). Cell type and time point are not known. Each CDR3 is given with its conserved first and last residue. A D gene is named only where the DNA matches it firmly. Where a row states a size, it is once, few, many or the class of an expanded clone; other rows omit it.

abundance | j_gene | d_gene | v_gene | CDR3aa | CDR3nt
few | TRBJ2-3 | . | TRBV6-5 | CASSYSRATGDTQYF | TGTGCCAGCAGTTACTCCCGGGCAACGGGAGATACGCAGTATTTT
few | TRBJ2-3 | . | TRBV7-8 | CASSTRDPRDTQYF | TGTGCCAGCAGCACCCGGGACCCCAGAGATACGCAGTATTTT
. | TRBJ1-1 | . | TRBV19 | CASSARGRLEAFF | TGTGCCAGTAGTGCCCGGGGACGGCTTGAAGCTTTCTTT
few | TRBJ2-1 | TRBD2 | TRBV7-6 | CASSPASGGAVKGEQFF | TGTGCCAGCAGCCCCGCTAGCGGGGGGGCCGTAAAGGGTGAGCAGTTCTTC
few | TRBJ2-1 | . | TRBV29-1 | CSVEDNNLNEQFF | TGCAGCGTTGAAGATAACAACCTCAATGAGCAGTTCTTC
many | TRBJ2-7 | . | TRBV11-3 | CASSYKRGVTYEQYF | TGTGCCAGCAGCTATAAGAGGGGGGTTACCTACGAGCAGTACTTC
. | TRBJ2-5 | . | TRBV5-1 | CASSLRPDKETQYF | TGCGCCAGCAGTCTCCGGCCGGACAAAGAGACCCAGTACTTC
many | TRBJ1-2 | . | TRBV12-3/TRBV12-4 | CASRGQNYGYTF | TGTGCCAGCCGTGGACAGAATTATGGCTACACCTTC
. | TRBJ2-1 | . | TRBV2 | CASKVDGAYNEQFF | TGTGCCAGCAAGGTGGACGGGGCCTACAATGAGCAGTTCTTC
once | TRBJ2-2 | . | TRBV7-2 | CASSFHTTNTGELFF | TGTGCCAGCAGCTTCCATACAACGAACACCGGGGAGCTGTTTTTT
. | TRBJ1-1 | . | TRBV7-3 | CASSLMWSMNTEAFF | TGTGCCAGCAGCTTAATGTGGAGTATGAACACTGAAGCTTTCTTT
. | TRBJ2-7 | . | TRBV29-1 | CSVEAHRDHSSSYEQYF | TGCAGCGTTGAAGCCCACCGGGACCACTCCAGCTCCTACGAGCAGTACTTC
few | TRBJ2-4 | TRBD1 | TRBV4-2 | CASSLDTLMDRGSIQYF | TGTGCCAGCAGCCTCGATACGTTGATGGACAGGGGGAGCATTCAGTACTTC
few | TRBJ1-6 | . | TRBV5-1 | CASSLERVNSPLHF | TGCGCCAGCAGCTTGGAACGGGTGAATTCACCCCTCCACTTT
many | TRBJ1-1 | TRBD1 | TRBV7-6 | CASSSATGSPEAFF | TGTGCCAGCAGCTCCGCGACAGGGAGCCCTGAAGCTTTCTTT
. | TRBJ2-7 | . | TRBV15 | CATSRGPFDEQYF | TGTGCCACCAGCCGGGGCCCGTTTGACGAGCAGTACTTC
few | TRBJ2-7 | TRBD1 | TRBV7-9 | CASSPGQARFHEQYF | TGTGCCAGCAGTCCGGGACAGGCTCGTTTCCACGAGCAGTACTTC
few | TRBJ2-1 | TRBD2 | TRBV6-4 | CASKTTSEGFGEQFF | TGTGCCAGCAAGACGACTAGCGAGGGATTCGGGGAGCAGTTCTTC
. | TRBJ2-7 | . | TRBV11-1 | CASSSPYGGGTFYEQYF | TGTGCCAGCAGCTCGCCCTATGGGGGAGGAACCTTCTACGAGCAGTACTTC
. | TRBJ1-3 | . | TRBV4-3 | CASSQGVYISGNTIYF | TGCGCCAGCAGCCAAGGAGTCTACATCTCTGGAAACACCATATATTTT
. | TRBJ2-7 | . | TRBV7-9 | CASSSGSPPEQYF | TGTGCCAGCAGCTCCGGGAGTCCCCCCGAGCAGTACTTC
. | TRBJ2-7 | . | TRBV5-1 | CASSLDLATYEQYF | TGCGCCAGCAGCTTGGATCTAGCGACCTACGAGCAGTACTTC